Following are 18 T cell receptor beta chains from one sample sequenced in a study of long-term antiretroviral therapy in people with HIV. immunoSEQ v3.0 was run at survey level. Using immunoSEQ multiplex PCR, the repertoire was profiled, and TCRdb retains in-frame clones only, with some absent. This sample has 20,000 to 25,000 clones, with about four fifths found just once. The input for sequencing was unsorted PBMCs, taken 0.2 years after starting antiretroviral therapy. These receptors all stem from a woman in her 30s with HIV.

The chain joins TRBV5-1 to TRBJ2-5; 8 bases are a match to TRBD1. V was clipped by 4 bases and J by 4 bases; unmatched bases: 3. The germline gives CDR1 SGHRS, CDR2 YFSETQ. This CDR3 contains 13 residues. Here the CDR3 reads CASSAGTGETQYF. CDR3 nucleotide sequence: TGCGCCAGCAGCGCTGGGACAGGAGAGACCCAGTACTTC.

CDR3 DNA sequence: TGTGCCAGCTCATCCCTGGGGCCTCAGTACTTC. The encoded protein is CASSSLGPQYF. The genes are TRBV18 and TRBJ2-4; a possible D gene is TRBD1 (5 bases). The CDR3 is 11 amino acids. The V end was cut by 5 bases, the J end by 12 bases, with 11 bases between. Germline CDR1 and CDR2: KGHSH and LQKENI. The complete variable domain, with remaining parts taken from reference TRBV18 and TRBJ2-4, reads NAGVMQNPRHLVRRRGQEARLRCSPMKGHSHVYWYRQLPEEGLKFMVYLQKENIIDESGMPKERFSAEFPKEGPSILRIQQVVRGDSAAYFCASSSLGPQYFGAGTRLSVL.

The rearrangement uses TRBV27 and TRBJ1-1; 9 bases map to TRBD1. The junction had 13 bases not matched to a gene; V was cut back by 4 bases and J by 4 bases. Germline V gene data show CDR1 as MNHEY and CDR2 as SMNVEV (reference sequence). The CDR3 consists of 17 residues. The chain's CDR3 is CASSSSGTGSVVTEAFF. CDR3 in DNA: TGTGCCAGCAGTTCCTCCGGGACAGGGTCGGTAGTCACTGAAGCTTTCTTT.

Written as DNA, the CDR3 is TGTGCCAGCAGCGTAGGTGCGGGGGCGGGCACAGATACGCAGTATTTT. This encodes CASSVGAGAGTDTQYF. The rearrangement links TRBV9 to TRBJ2-3; a possible D gene is TRBD2 (7 bases). Germline CDR1 SGDLS, CDR2 YYNGEE. The CDR3 runs 16 residues. The V and J ends lost 0 bases and 1 base respectively, with 12 bases between them.

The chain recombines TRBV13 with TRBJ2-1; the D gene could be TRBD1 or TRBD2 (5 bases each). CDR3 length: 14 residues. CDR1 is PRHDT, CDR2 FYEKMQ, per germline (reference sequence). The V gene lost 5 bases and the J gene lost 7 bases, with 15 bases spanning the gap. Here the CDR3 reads CASSGGTSTNEQFF. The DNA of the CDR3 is TGTGCCAGCAGCGGGGGTACTAGTACGAATGAGCAGTTCTTC. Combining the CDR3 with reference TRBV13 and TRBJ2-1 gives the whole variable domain AAGVIQSPRHLIKEKRETATLKCYPIPRHDTVYWYQQGPGQDPQFLISFYEKMQSDKGSIPDRFSAQQFSDYHSELNMSSLELGDSALYFCASSGGTSTNEQFFGPGTRLTVL.

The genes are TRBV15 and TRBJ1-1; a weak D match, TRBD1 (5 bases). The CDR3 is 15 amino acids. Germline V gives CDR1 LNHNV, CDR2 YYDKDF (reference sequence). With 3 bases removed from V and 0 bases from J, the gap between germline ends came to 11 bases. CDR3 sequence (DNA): TGTGCCACCAGCAGCGAACCGGGACTGAACACTGAAGCTTTCTTT. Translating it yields CATSSEPGLNTEAFF.

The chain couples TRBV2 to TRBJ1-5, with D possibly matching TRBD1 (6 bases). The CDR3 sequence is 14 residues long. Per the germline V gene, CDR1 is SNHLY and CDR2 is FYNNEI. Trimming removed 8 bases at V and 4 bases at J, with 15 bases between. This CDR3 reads CASVQGGSNQPQHF. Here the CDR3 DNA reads TGTGCCAGCGTGCAAGGGGGGAGTAATCAGCCCCAGCATTTT.

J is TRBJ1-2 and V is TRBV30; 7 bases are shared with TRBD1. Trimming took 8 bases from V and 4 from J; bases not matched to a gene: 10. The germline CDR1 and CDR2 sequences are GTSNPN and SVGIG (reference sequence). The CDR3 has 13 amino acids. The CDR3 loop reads CATPTGSGYGYTF. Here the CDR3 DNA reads TGTGCCACCCCGACAGGGTCGGGCTATGGCTACACCTTC.

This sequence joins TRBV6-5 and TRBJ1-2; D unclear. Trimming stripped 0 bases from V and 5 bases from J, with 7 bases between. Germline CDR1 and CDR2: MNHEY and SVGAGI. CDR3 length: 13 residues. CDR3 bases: TGTGCCAGCAGTTACTCGTCCACGTATGGCTACACCTTC. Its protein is CASSYSSTYGYTF.

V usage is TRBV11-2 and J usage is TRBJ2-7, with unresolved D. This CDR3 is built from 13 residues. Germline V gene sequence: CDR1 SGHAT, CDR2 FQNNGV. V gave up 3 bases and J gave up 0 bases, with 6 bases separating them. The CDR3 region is CASSLEISYEQYV. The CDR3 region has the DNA TGTGCCAGCAGCTTGGAGATCTCCTACGAGCAGTACGTC.

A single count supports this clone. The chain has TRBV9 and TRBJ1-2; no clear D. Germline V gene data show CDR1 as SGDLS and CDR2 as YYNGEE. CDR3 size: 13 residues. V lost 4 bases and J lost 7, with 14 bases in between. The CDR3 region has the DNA TGTGCCAGCAGCCCCAGTCTAGGCGCTGGCTACACCTTC. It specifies CASSPSLGAGYTF.

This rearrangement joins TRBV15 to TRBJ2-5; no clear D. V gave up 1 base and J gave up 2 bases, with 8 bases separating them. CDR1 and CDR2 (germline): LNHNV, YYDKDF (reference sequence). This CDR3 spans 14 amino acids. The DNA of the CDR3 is TGTGCCACCAGCAGAGGGTCCACTCAAGAGACCCAGTACTTC. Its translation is CATSRGSTQETQYF.

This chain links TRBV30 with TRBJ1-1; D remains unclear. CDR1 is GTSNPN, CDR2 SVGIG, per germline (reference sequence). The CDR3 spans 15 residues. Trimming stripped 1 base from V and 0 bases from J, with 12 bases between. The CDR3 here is CAWSAPPAMNTEAFF. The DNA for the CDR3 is TGTGCCTGGAGTGCCCCCCCCGCCATGAACACTGAAGCTTTCTTT.

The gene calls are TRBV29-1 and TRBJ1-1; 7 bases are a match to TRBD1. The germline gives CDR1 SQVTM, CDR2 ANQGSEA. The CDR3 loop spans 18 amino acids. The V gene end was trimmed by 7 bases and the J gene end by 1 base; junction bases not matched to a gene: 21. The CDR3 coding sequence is TGCAGCGCGCACCATCAGACAGGGAAGGGGAAAAGGAACACTGAAGCTTTCTTT. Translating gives CSAHHQTGKGKRNTEAFF.

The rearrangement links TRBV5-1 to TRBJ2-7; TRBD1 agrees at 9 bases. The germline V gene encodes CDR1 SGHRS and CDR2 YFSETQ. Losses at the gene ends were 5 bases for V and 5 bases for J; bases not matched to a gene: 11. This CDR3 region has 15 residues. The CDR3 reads CASSAHRGLTDEQYF. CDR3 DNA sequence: TGCGCCAGCAGTGCACACAGGGGGCTAACAGACGAGCAGTACTTC.

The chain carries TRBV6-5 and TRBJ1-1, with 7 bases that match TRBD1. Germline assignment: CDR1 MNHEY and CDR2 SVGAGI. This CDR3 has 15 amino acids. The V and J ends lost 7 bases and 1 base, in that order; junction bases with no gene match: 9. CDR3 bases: TGTGCCAGCACTAGGGACAGCCTCCCGAACACTGAAGCTTTCTTT. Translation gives CASTRDSLPNTEAFF.

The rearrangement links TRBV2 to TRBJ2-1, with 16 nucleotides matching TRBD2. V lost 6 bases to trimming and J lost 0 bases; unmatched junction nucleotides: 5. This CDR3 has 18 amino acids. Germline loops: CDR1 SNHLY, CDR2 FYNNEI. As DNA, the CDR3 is TGTGCCAGCAGGATGGGACTAGCGGGGGGGGGCTCCTACAATGAGCAGTTCTTC. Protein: CASRMGLAGGGSYNEQFF.

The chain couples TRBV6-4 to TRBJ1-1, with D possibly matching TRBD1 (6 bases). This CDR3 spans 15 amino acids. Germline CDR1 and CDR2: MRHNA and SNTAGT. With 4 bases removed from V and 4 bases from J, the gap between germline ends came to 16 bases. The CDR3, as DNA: TGTGCCAGCAGTGCCTATTCGACAGGAATCACTGAAGCTTTCTTT. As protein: CASSAYSTGITEAFF.